The clone carrying this T cell receptor beta chain occurred many times. Antigen unknown. TCRdb re-called the 5' RACE reads through MiXCR, storing one row per CDR3 protein. The sample has some 18,000 distinct CDR3 sequences; around 6.8% are singletons. The record originates from a study of spatial heterogeneity in lung cancer. Germline V lookup: CDR1 GTSNPN, CDR2 SVGIG (reference sequence). V gave up 0 bases and J gave up 1 base, with 9 bases separating them. This CDR3 is built from 14 residues. General study points: Counts of expanded intratumoral alpha and beta TCRs tracked tumor mutation counts. When ubiquitous and regional expanded TCRs were counted, their numbers tracked ubiquitous and regional nonsynonymous mutations, respectively.

Time point: sample taken at primary tumor resection. Unsorted tumor, nontumor lung tissue or cryopreserved PBMC supplied the whole RNA. This receptor was taken from a male donor with early-stage non-small cell lung cancer. V and J are TRBV30 and TRBJ1-1; D gene ambiguous. Sequenced material: lung tumor tissue, taken at surgery. The chain's CDR3 is CAWSVRRANTEAFF. CDR3 DNA: TGTGCCTGGAGTGTACGTCGGGCGAACACTGAAGCTTTCTTT.